The clone carrying this T cell receptor (beta chain) was seen many times. Its cognate antigen is unknown. This specimen belongs to a study of CD8+ T cells in alopecia areata. Whole-study context: Percent of scalp involved defined treated patients' severity scores. Study outcomes and limitations: Tofacitinib yielded significantly lower scalp clonality and fewer expanded CD8+ clones among the top 100. Scalp and blood samples kept many expanded lesional clones throughout tofacitinib.

Described treatment: oral pan-JAK inhibitor, 5-10 mg twice daily. The CDR3 loop spans 17 amino acids. Trimming cost V 4 bases and J 6 bases; bases outside gene matches: 15. Germline-derived CDR1 and CDR2 are LGHNA and YNFKEQ. Extracted from the samples, RNA was reverse transcribed into cDNA to serve as the sequencing template. Method: immunoSEQ multiplex PCR; TCRdb's copy keeps in-frame clones and lacks some. Here the sample spans about 210,000 clones, roughly 44% being singletons. The chain combines TRBV4-2 with TRBJ2-1; TRBD1 agrees at 7 bases. This sequence was found in a human donor with alopecia areata. The source material was CD4+ T cells sorted from blood, sampled at approximately week 36, from a patient treated with tofacitinib. CDR3 loop: CASSRPQGERAGNEQFF. The CDR3 nucleotides are TGTGCCAGCAGCCGCCCCCAGGGGGAAAGAGCAGGCAATGAGCAGTTCTTC.